Below, 27 T cell receptor beta chains from the same sample are listed, as sequenced in a study of sequential checkpoint blockade in melanoma. Sample treatment: randomized to nivolumab then ipilimumab (arm A) or the reverse (arm B). Clones were sequenced by immunoSEQ multiplex PCR, and TCRdb holds only the in-frame ones, with some missing. The table lists over a thousand clones, about 25% of them singletons, with approximately 11% in the top ten. Source: tumor tissue (inferred from file names), taken from a patient given nivolumab and ipilimumab in sequence. The receptors derive from a human donor with melanoma.

This CDR3 is CSVDPFVGGGRFGNEQFF. The CDR3, as DNA: TGCAGCGTTGATCCTTTCGTCGGGGGCGGGAGATTTGGTAATGAGCAGTTCTTC. The chain is built from TRBV29-1 and TRBJ2-1, with a possible D match to TRBD2 (7 bases). The CDR3 extends over 18 amino acids. The germline V gene has CDR1 SQVTM and CDR2 ANQGSEA. V gave up 3 bases and J gave up 7 bases, with 28 bases separating them.

This clone was seen only a few times. The chain has TRBV9 and TRBJ1-4, with D unresolved. Per the germline V gene, CDR1 is SGDLS and CDR2 is YYNGEE. The CDR3 extends over 13 amino acids. Trimming removed 6 bases from V and 5 bases from J, with 11 bases in between. The CDR3 DNA reads as TGTGCCAGCAATCGTCAGATGAATGAAAAACTGTTTTTT. It yields the protein CASNRQMNEKLFF.

In its sample, this clone was seen a few times. The chain has TRBV7-6 and TRBJ2-5; TRBD2 is a possible D gene (7 bases). V lost 5 bases and J lost 6, with 16 bases in between. Looked up from germline, CDR1 is SGHVS and CDR2 is FNYEAQ. The CDR3 consists of 14 residues. The CDR3 protein is CASSLSGGLKTQYF. CDR3 nucleotides: TGTGCCAGCAGCCTCTCGGGGGGCCTGAAGACCCAGTACTTC.

This clone turned up a few times. The chain links TRBV19 to TRBJ1-4, with a weak D call TRBD1 (6 bases). Trimming took off 9 bases at V and 7 bases at J, with 9 bases between the two ends. The CDR3 has 11 residues. CDR1 and CDR2 from the germline V gene are LNHDA and SQIVND (reference sequence). The CDR3 DNA reads TGTGCCAGCGGGGGGCTTGAAAAACTGTTTTTT. Its protein is CASGGLEKLFF.

The chain is built from TRBV5-1 and TRBJ2-3; TRBD2 matches at 10 bases. With 1 base clipped from V and 6 bases from J, the junction kept 5 bases outside the gene matches. The CDR3 runs to 15 residues. CDR1 and CDR2 from the germline V gene are SGHRS and YFSETQ. CDR3 coding DNA: TGCGCCAGCAGCTTGAGCGGGAGGGCCGGGGATACGCAGTATTTT. Translation gives CASSLSGRAGDTQYF.

The chain uses TRBV28 and TRBJ2-7; TRBD1 matches 7 bases. The germline CDR1 and CDR2 sequences are MDHEN and SYDVKM. The CDR3 totals 16 residues. Trimming at V came to 6 bases and at J to 3 bases, leaving 14 bases not matched to a gene. The CDR3 sequence is CASSPITTGFFYEQYF. CDR3 nucleotides: TGTGCCAGCAGCCCTATTACGACAGGGTTTTTCTACGAGCAGTACTTC.

Only a few counts were recorded for this clone. The chain employs TRBV11-3 and TRBJ2-1, with D unclear. V lost 3 bases and J lost 5, with 11 bases in between. Germline V gene data show CDR1 as SGHNT and CDR2 as YENEEA. The CDR3 length is 14 residues. CDR3 sequence (DNA): TGTGCCAGCAGCTTTGACACGGATAACAATGAGCAGTTCTTC. It is translated as CASSFDTDNNEQFF.

In its sample, this clone was seen a few times. V and J are TRBV6-8 and TRBJ1-1; a weak D match, TRBD1 (6 bases). The V and J ends lost 5 bases and 5 bases respectively, with 15 bases between them. This CDR3 is 14 amino acids long. Germline-derived CDR1 and CDR2 are MNHGY and SAAAGT. The CDR3 here is CASSPLGGLTEAFF. CDR3 nucleotides: TGTGCCAGCAGTCCCCTCGGGGGGCTAACTGAAGCTTTCTTT.

This clone was counted between two and nine times. This chain uses TRBV9 with TRBJ2-5, with D tentatively TRBD1 (5 bases). V was shortened by 5 bases and J by 0 bases, with 14 bases between the two germline ends. Looked up from germline, CDR1 is SGDLS and CDR2 is YYNGEE. The CDR3 is 15 amino acids. CDR3 DNA: TGTGCCAGCAGACGGACAAACGCGAACCAAGAGACCCAGTACTTC. Residues: CASRRTNANQETQYF.

V usage is TRBV19 and J usage is TRBJ2-1; no clear D. The V gene's germline CDR1 is LNHDA and CDR2 SQIVND (reference sequence). Trimming stripped 6 bases from V and 8 bases from J, with 14 bases between. This CDR3 is 13 amino acids long. CDR3 sequence (DNA): TGTGCCAGTAGGATTCGAGGCACGGATGAGCAGTTCTTC. Amino acid sequence: CASRIRGTDEQFF.

The V call is TRBV19, the J call TRBJ1-5; 7 nucleotides align to TRBD1. The J segment lost 5 bases and the V segment lost 7 bases, leaving 11 bases of the junction unmatched. From germline, CDR1 is LNHDA and CDR2 SQIVND (reference sequence). The CDR3 loop spans 15 amino acids. The DNA of the CDR3 is TGTGCCAGTAAGGGGGCAATGGATCGAGATCAGCCCCAGCATTTT. This gives the protein CASKGAMDRDQPQHF.

The gene calls are TRBV19 and TRBJ2-1; 7 bases are a match to TRBD1. CDR1 is LNHDA, CDR2 SQIVND, per germline (reference sequence). This CDR3 is built from 14 residues. J was trimmed by 7 bases and V by 7 bases; bases with no gene match: 10. CDR3 region: CASKDRTWKNEQFF. CDR3 DNA sequence: TGTGCCAGTAAGGACAGGACTTGGAAGAATGAGCAGTTCTTC.

This clone was detected a few times. Germline is not matched at one junction end, which may reflect a read error. The CDR3 reads CAISPSLSNTEAFF. Here the CDR3 DNA reads TGTGCCATCAGTCCCTCTTTGAGCAACACTGAAGCTTTCTTT. The chain carries TRBV6-8 and TRBJ1-1; D is unclear. This CDR3 region has 14 residues. CDR1 is MNHGY and CDR2 is SAAAGT in the germline V gene.

This rearrangement joins TRBV2 to TRBJ2-7; the D call may be TRBD1 or TRBD2 (6 bases each). Germline V gene data show CDR1 as SNHLY and CDR2 as FYNNEI. This CDR3 is 15 amino acids long. Trimming cost V 1 base and J 9 bases, with 19 bases left between them. CDR3 DNA: TGTGCCAGCAGTGAAGAAGGGACACCGGGGGACCGGCAGTACTTC. Translating gives CASSEEGTPGDRQYF.

This clone was seen a few times. The chain is built from TRBV28 and TRBJ2-2; D is tentatively TRBD1 or TRBD2 (5 bases each). V was shortened by 7 bases and J by 7 bases, with 22 bases between the two germline ends. The CDR3 has 16 residues. Looked up from germline, CDR1 is MDHEN and CDR2 is SYDVKM. CDR3 DNA: TGTGCCAGCATAACCCAGGGACCTTGGAGGAACGGGGAGCTGTTTTTT. This encodes CASITQGPWRNGELFF.

V is TRBV11-3 and J is TRBJ2-3; 9 bases are a match to TRBD2. Germline CDR1 SGHNT, CDR2 YENEEA. V lost 5 bases and J lost 2; bases outside the gene matches: 11. The CDR3 has 17 residues. The CDR3 DNA follows: TGTGCCAGCAGCCGAGACGTAGCGGGAGCCTCCACAGATACGCAGTATTTT. This sequence encodes CASSRDVAGASTDTQYF.

The V and J genes are TRBV25-1 and TRBJ2-5; D gene unclear. This CDR3 has 17 amino acids. V lost 0 bases, J lost 2 bases, and 16 bases lay in between. The V gene's germline CDR1 is MGHDK and CDR2 SYGVNS. The CDR3 DNA sequence: TGTGCCAGCAGTGAATATAGGTCCCGGGTACCGCAAGAGACCCAGTACTTC. It translates to CASSEYRSRVPQETQYF.

This clone was counted a few times. V is TRBV15 and J is TRBJ2-3, with D possibly being TRBD1 (5 bases). Trimming shortened V by 3 bases and J by 0 bases, and 7 bases separated the two germline ends. This CDR3 spans 14 amino acids. Germline V gene data show CDR1 as LNHNV and CDR2 as YYDKDF (reference sequence). CDR3 region: CATSRDTSTDTQYF. The CDR3 DNA sequence: TGTGCCACCAGCAGGGACACTAGCACAGATACGCAGTATTTT.

This clone came up a few times. The genes are TRBV11-3 and TRBJ2-6; D perhaps matches TRBD1 (5 bases). The CDR3 is made up of 17 amino acids. Germline CDR1 SGHNT, CDR2 YENEEA. Trimming cost V 1 base and J 3 bases, with 13 bases left between them. DNA for the CDR3: TGTGCCAGCAGCTTAGGAAGCAGGGTTCTTGGGGCCAACGTCCTGACTTTC. Its translation is CASSLGSRVLGANVLTF.

V and J are TRBV11-3 and TRBJ2-7, with 7 bases fitting TRBD1. V lost 5 bases to trimming and J lost 7 bases; unmatched junction nucleotides: 11. There are 14 residues in the CDR3. Germline loops: CDR1 SGHNT, CDR2 YENEEA. CDR3: CASSPGRGSREQYF. The CDR3 DNA follows: TGTGCCAGCAGCCCGGGCAGGGGGTCTCGGGAGCAGTACTTC.

The count of this clone is one. The chain has TRBV18 and TRBJ2-1, with 13 bases identical to TRBD2. The CDR3 has 14 amino acids. Germline CDR1 is KGHSH and CDR2 is LQKENI. Trimming removed 3 bases from V and 9 bases from J; junction bases left unmatched: 2. The CDR3, as DNA: TGTGCCAGCTCACCGGGACTAGCGGGACGTGAGCAGTTCTTC. Amino acids: CASSPGLAGREQFF.

This clone was recorded a few times. J is TRBJ1-1 and V is TRBV12-5; D remains ambiguous. Trimming shortened V by 5 bases and J by 3 bases, and 7 bases separated the two germline ends. The CDR3 runs to 12 residues. Germline V gene data show CDR1 as LGHNT and CDR2 as FRNRAP. In nucleotides, the CDR3 is TGTGCTAGTGGTAACGGACACACTGAAGCTTTCTTT. This sequence encodes CASGNGHTEAFF.

The chain couples TRBV11-3 to TRBJ1-3, with D hard to call. The CDR3 loop spans 14 amino acids. Germline CDR1 SGHNT, CDR2 YENEEA. Trimming took off 5 bases at V and 0 bases at J, with 8 bases between the two ends. The CDR3 loop is CASSVQSSGNTIYF. Written as DNA, the CDR3 is TGTGCCAGCAGCGTTCAAAGCTCTGGAAACACCATATATTTT.

This clone has a handful of counts. CDR3 DNA: TGTGCCAGCGCCGAACGCTACACTGAAGCTTTCTTT. It translates to CASAERYTEAFF. The chain joins TRBV28 to TRBJ1-1; no clear D gene. Trimming pared 8 bases from V and 3 bases from J, leaving 10 bases between. Germline CDR1 and CDR2: MDHEN and SYDVKM. CDR3 length: 12 residues.

The chain carries TRBV7-8 and TRBJ1-1, with D maybe TRBD1 (5 bases). The CDR3 covers 14 residues. Looked up from germline, CDR1 is SGHVS and CDR2 is FQNEAQ. Trimming took 5 bases from V and 2 from J, leaving 12 bases between them. In DNA, the CDR3 is TGTGCCAGCAGCAGGGACCGAGGCAACACTGAAGCTTTCTTT. Amino acid sequence: CASSRDRGNTEAFF. The variable domain in full, with the rest retrieved from reference TRBV7-8 and TRBJ1-1, is GAGVSQSPRYKVAKRGQDVALRCDPISGHVSLFWYQQALGQGPEFLTYFQNEAQLDKSGLPSDRFFAERPEGSVSTLKIQRTQQEDSAVYLCASSRDRGNTEAFFGQGTRLTVV.

The CDR3 loop is CASSDLAGGDNEQFF. CDR3 DNA sequence: TGTGCCAGCAGTGACCTAGCGGGAGGCGACAATGAGCAGTTCTTC. This chain connects TRBV25-1 to TRBJ2-1; the match to TRBD2 covers 11 bases. The CDR3 covers 15 residues. The trim removed 3 bases at V and 5 bases at J, leaving 3 bases unmatched. Germline loops: CDR1 MGHDK, CDR2 SYGVNS. The full variable domain, its missing parts supplied by reference TRBV25-1 and TRBJ2-1, is EADIYQTPRYLVIGTGKKITLECSQTMGHDKMYWYQQDPGMELHLIHYSYGVNSTEKGDLSSESTVSRIRTEHFPLTLESARPSHTSQYLCASSDLAGGDNEQFFGPGTRLTVL.

This clone was seen only a few times. The chain couples TRBV28 to TRBJ2-2; D may be TRBD1 or TRBD2 (6 bases each). Trimming left V 6 bases short and J 5 bases short, with 16 bases between. The CDR3 loop spans 15 amino acids. CDR1 is MDHEN and CDR2 is SYDVKM in the germline V gene. CDR3 nucleotides: TGTGCCAGCAGGGTTAGCGGAGGGGGGACCGGGGAGCTGTTTTTT. Its translation: CASRVSGGGTGELFF.